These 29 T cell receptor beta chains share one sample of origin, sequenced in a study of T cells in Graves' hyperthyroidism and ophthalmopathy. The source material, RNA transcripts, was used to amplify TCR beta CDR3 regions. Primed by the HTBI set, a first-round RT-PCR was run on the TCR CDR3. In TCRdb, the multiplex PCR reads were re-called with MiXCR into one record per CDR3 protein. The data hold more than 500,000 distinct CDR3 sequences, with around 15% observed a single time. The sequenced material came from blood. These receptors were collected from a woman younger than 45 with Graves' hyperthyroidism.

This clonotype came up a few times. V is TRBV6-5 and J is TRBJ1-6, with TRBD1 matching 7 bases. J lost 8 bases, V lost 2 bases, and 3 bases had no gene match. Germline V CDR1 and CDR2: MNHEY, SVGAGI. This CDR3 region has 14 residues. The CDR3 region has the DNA TGTGCCAGCAGTTACCGGGACAGCGATTCACCCCTCCACTTT. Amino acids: CASSYRDSDSPLHF.

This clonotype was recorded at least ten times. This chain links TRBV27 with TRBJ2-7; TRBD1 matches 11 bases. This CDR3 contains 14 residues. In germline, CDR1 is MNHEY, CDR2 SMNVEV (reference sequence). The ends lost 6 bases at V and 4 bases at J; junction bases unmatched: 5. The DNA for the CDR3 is TGTGCCAGCAGCTGGACAGGGGGCGCGTACGAGCAGTACTTC. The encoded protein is CASSWTGGAYEQYF.

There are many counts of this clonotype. DNA for the CDR3: TGTGCCAGCAGTTTGGGAGCGGGAGGGCCGTGGGATGAGCAGTTCTTC. This gives the protein CASSLGAGGPWDEQFF. The chain couples TRBV28 to TRBJ2-1, with 10 bases that match TRBD2. Germline loops: CDR1 MDHEN, CDR2 SYDVKM. J was trimmed by 8 bases and V by 3 bases; bases with no gene match: 10. This CDR3 contains 16 residues.

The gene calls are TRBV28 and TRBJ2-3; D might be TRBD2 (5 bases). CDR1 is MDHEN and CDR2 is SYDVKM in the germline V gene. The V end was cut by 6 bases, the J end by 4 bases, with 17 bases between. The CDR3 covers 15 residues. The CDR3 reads CASRLPAAGADTQYF. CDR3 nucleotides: TGTGCCAGCAGGCTCCCGGCTGCCGGGGCAGATACGCAGTATTTT.

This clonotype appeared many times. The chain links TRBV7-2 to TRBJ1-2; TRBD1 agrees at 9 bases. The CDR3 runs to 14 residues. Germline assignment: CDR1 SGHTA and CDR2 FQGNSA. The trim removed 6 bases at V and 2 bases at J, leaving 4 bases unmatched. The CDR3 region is CASSYGTGNYGYTF. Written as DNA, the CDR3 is TGTGCCAGCAGTTATGGGACAGGGAACTATGGCTACACCTTC.

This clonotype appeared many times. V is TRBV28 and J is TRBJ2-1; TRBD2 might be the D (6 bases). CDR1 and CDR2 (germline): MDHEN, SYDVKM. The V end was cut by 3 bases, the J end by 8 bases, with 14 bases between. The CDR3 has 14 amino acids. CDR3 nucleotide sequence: TGTGCCAGCAGTTTGGAGGGTTATCGGTATGAGCAGTTCTTC. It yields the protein CASSLEGYRYEQFF.

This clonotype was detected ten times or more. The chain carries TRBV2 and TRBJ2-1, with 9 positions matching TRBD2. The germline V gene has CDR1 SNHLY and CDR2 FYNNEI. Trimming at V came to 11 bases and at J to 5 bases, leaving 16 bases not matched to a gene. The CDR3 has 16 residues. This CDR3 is CAGLSPIAGVNNEQFF. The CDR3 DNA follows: TGTGCCGGTCTTAGCCCAATAGCGGGAGTCAACAATGAGCAGTTCTTC.

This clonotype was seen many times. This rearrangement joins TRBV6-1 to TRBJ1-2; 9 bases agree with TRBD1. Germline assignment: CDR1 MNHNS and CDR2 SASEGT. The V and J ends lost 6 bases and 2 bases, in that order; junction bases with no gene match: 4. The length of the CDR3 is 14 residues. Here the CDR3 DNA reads TGTGCCAGCAGAACCACAGGGGGCAACTATGGCTACACCTTC. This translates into CASRTTGGNYGYTF.

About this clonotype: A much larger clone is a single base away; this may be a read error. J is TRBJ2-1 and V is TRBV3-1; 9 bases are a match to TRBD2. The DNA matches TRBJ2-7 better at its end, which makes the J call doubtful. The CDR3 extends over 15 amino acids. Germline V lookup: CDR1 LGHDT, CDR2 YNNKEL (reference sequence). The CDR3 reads CASSPVAGAYNEQYF. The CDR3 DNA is TGTGCCAGCAGCCCGGTAGCGGGGGCCTACAATGAGCAGTACTTC.

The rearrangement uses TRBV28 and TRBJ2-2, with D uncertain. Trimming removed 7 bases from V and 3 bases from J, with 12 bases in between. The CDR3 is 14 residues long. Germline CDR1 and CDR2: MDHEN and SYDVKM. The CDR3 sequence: CASTRRSDTGELFF. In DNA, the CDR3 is TGTGCCAGCACCCGAAGGTCGGACACCGGGGAGCTGTTTTTT.

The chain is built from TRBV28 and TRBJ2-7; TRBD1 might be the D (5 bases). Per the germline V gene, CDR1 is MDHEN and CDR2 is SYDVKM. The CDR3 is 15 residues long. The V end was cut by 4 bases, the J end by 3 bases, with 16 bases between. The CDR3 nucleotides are TGTGCCAGCAGTTCGACAGCTTTTTACTTCTACGAGCAGTACTTC. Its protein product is CASSSTAFYFYEQYF.

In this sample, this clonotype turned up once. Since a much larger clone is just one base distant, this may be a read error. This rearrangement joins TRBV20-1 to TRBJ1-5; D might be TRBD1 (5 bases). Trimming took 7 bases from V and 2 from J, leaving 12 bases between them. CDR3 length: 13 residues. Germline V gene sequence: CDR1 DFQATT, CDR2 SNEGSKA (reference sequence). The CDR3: CSVNRDGNQPQHF. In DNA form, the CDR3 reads TGCAGTGTTAACCGGGACGGCAATCAGCCCCAGCATTTT.

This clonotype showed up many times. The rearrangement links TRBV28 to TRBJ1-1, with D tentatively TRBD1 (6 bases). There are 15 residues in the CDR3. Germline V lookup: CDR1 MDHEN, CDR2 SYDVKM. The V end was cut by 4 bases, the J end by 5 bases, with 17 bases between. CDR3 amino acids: CASSSPQGPGTEAFF. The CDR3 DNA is TGTGCCAGCAGTTCCCCTCAGGGGCCGGGGACTGAAGCTTTCTTT.

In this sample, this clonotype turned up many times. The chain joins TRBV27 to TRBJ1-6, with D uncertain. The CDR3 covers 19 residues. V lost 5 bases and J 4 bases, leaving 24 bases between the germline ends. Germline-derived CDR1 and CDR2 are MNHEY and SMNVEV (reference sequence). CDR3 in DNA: TGTGCCAGCAGTCTCCGTTCTTTTGGCGGGATCGCATATAATTCACCCCTCCACTTT. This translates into CASSLRSFGGIAYNSPLHF.

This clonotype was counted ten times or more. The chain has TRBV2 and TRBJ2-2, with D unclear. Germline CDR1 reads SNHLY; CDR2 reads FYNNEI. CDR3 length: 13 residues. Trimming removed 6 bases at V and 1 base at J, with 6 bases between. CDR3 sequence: CASSKGNTGELFF. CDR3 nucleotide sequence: TGTGCCAGCAGCAAGGGGAACACCGGGGAGCTGTTTTTT.

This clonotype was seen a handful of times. The CDR3 spells CASSLGPGIHYEQYF. As DNA, the CDR3 is TGTGCCAGCAGTCTTGGGCCCGGGATCCACTACGAGCAGTACTTC. This chain joins TRBV27 and TRBJ2-7, with D possibly being TRBD2 (5 bases). The germline V and J ends were trimmed by 5 bases and 3 bases, with 17 bases remaining between them. The CDR3 has 15 residues. Germline CDR1 and CDR2: MNHEY and SMNVEV (reference sequence).

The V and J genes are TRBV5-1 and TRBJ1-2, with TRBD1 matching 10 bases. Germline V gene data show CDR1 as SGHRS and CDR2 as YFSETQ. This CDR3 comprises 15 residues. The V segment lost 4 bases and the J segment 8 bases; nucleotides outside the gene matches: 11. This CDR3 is CASSRETDRGGGYTF. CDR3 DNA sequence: TGCGCCAGCAGCCGGGAGACGGACAGGGGGGGCGGCTACACCTTC.

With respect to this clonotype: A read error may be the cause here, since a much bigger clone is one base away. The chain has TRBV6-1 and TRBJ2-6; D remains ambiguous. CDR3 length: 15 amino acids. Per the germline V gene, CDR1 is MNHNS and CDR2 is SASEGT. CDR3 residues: CASGDGISGANVLTF. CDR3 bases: TGTGCCAGCGGTGATGGCATCTCTGGGGCCAACGTCCTGACTTTC.

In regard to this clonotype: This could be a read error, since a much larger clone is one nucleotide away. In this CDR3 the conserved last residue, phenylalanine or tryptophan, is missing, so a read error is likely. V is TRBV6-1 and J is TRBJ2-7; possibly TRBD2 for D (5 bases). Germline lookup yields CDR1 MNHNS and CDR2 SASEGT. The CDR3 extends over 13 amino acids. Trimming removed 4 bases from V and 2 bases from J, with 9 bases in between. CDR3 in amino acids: CASSVTRAYEQYL. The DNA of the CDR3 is TGTGCCAGCAGTGTAACGCGGGCCTACGAGCAGTACTTA.

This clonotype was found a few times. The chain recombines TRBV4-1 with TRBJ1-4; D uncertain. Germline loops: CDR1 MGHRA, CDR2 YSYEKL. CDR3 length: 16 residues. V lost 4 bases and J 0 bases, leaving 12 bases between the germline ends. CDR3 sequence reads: CASSLADRATNEKLFF. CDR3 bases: TGCGCCAGCAGCCTGGCGGACCGAGCAACTAATGAAAAACTGTTTTTT.

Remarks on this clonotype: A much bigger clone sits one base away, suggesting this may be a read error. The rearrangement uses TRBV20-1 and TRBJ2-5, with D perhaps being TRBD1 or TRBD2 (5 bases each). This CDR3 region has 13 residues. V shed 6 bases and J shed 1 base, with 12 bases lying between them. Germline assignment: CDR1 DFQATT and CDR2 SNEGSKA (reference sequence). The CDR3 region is CSAEVGVQETQYF. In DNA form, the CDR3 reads TGCAGTGCCGAGGTGGGGGTCCAAGAGACCCAGTACTTC.

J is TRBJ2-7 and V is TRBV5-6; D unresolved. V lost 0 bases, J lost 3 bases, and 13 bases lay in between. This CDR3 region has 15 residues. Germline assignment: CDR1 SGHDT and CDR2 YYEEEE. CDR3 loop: CASSLASRNLYEQYF. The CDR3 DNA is TGTGCCAGCAGCTTGGCCTCACGGAATCTCTACGAGCAGTACTTC.

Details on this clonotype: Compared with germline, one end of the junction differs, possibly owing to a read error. The CDR3 protein is CASSLDSYAYTF. CDR3 bases: TGTGCCAGCAGTTTAGACAGCTATGCCTACACCTTC. This chain links TRBV12-3 or TRBV12-4 with TRBJ1-2, with D unclear. The CDR3 loop spans 12 amino acids.

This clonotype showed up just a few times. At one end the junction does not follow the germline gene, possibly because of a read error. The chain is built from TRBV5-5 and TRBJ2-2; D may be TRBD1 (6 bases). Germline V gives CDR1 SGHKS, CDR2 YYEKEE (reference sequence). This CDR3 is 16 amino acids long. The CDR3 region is CASTLTGTINSGELFF. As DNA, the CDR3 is TGTGCCAGCACCTTGACCGGGACAATCAATTCCGGGGAGCTGTTTTTT. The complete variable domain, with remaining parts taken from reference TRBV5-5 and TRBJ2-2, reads DAGVTQSPTHLIKTRGQQVTLRCSPISGHKSVSWYQQVLGQGPQFIFQYYEKEERGRGNFPDRFSARQFPNYSSELNVNALLLGDSALYLCASTLTGTINSGELFFGEGSRLTVL.

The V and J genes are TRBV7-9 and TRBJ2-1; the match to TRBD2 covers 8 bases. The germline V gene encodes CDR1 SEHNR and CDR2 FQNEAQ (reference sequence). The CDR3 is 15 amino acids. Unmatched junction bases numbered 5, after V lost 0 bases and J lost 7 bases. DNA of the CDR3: TGTGCCAGCAGCTTAGCGGCGGGAGGTGAGAATGAGCAGTTCTTC. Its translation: CASSLAAGGENEQFF.

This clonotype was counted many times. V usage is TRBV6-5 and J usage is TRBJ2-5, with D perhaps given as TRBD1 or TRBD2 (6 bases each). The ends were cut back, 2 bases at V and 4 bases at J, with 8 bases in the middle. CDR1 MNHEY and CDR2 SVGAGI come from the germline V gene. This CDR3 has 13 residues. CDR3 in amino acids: CASSYGGRETQYF. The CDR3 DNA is TGTGCCAGCAGTTACGGGGGGCGAGAGACCCAGTACTTC.

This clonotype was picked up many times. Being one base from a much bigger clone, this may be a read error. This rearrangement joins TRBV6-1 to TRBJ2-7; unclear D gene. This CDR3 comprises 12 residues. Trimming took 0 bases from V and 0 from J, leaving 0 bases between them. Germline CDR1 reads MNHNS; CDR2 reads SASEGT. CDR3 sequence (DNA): TGTGCCAGCAGTGAAGCCTCCTACGAGCAGTACTTC. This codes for CASSEASYEQYF.

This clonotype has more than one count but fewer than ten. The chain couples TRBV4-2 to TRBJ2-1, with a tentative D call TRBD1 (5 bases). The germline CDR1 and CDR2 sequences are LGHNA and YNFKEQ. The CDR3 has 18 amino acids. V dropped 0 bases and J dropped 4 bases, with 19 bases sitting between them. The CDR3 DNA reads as TGTGCCAGCAGCCAAGAAGGTTCGGACAAAGTGGGTTACAATGAGCAGTTCTTC. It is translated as CASSQEGSDKVGYNEQFF.

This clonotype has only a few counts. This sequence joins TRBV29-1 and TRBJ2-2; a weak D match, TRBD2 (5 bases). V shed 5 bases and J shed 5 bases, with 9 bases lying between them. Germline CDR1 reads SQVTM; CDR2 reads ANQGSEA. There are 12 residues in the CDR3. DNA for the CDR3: TGCAGCGTTTTAGCGTTGACCGGGGAGCTGTTTTTT. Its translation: CSVLALTGELFF.